These 16 T cell receptor beta chains came from one sample sequenced in a study of cytomegalovirus exposure and HLA in healthy donors. Sequenced by immunoSEQ multiplex PCR; TCRdb stores in-frame clones only, minus some. The profile covers about 110,000 clones, with about 85% appearing a single time and 4% to 4.5% taken by the ten largest. Material for sequencing was PBMCs. The source of these receptors is a woman under 30 in good health and CMV-seropositive.

The chain combines TRBV7-2 with TRBJ1-1; D gene ambiguous. Germline values: CDR1 SGHTA, CDR2 FQGNSA. Trimming stripped 8 bases from V and 3 bases from J, with 13 bases between. The CDR3 contains 13 residues. CDR3 in DNA: TGTGCCAGCGGTTACAAAGGAGACACTGAAGCTTTCTTT. Amino acids: CASGYKGDTEAFF.

V is TRBV27 and J is TRBJ2-7; the D gene is possibly TRBD2 (6 bases). Germline CDR1 MNHEY, CDR2 SMNVEV (reference sequence). The V and J ends lost 2 bases and 2 bases respectively, with 13 bases between them. The CDR3 totals 15 residues. CDR3 bases: TGTGCCAGCAGTTTAGGGACTTCTCACCCCTACGAGCAGTACTTC. Its protein product is CASSLGTSHPYEQYF.

The genes are TRBV6-5 and TRBJ2-7; D remains unclear. The V and J ends lost 6 bases and 2 bases respectively, with 5 bases between them. Per germline, CDR1 MNHEY and CDR2 SVGAGI. The CDR3 consists of 11 residues. In DNA form, the CDR3 reads TGTGCCAGCAGCACACCCTACGAGCAGTACTTC. Its translation: CASSTPYEQYF.

The genes are TRBV6-1 and TRBJ2-2; TRBD2 agrees at 11 bases. V dropped 4 bases and J dropped 6; count of bases not matched to a gene: 10. The length of the CDR3 is 17 residues. Germline-derived CDR1 and CDR2 are MNHNS and SASEGT. The CDR3 nucleotides are TGTGCCAGCAGTGCCCTCTCTAGCGGGGGGACCCCCGGGGAGCTGTTTTTT. Protein sequence: CASSALSSGGTPGELFF.

The chain joins TRBV5-6 to TRBJ1-1, with D perhaps TRBD1 (6 bases). This CDR3 is 12 amino acids long. The germline CDR1 and CDR2 sequences are SGHDT and YYEEEE. Trimming pared 0 bases from V and 12 bases from J, leaving 12 bases between. CDR3 region: CASSLGTQGPFF. The CDR3 DNA is TGTGCCAGCAGCTTGGGGACACAGGGCCCTTTCTTT.

This clone was found once. The V call is TRBV7-9, the J call TRBJ1-2, with D perhaps matching TRBD1 (6 bases). Deletions cut 6 bases from V and 5 bases from J, with 16 bases between. CDR1 and CDR2 from the germline V gene are SEHNR and FQNEAQ (reference sequence). CDR3 length equals 14 residues. The CDR3 DNA sequence: TGTGCCAGCAGTGAAGAGAACAGGGTGTATGGCTACACCTTC. It yields the protein CASSEENRVYGYTF.

This sequence joins TRBV6-1 and TRBJ2-3; 9 bases map to TRBD2. Trimming removed 4 bases from V and 3 bases from J; junction bases left unmatched: 5. The germline gives CDR1 MNHNS, CDR2 SASEGT. The CDR3 has 15 residues. CDR3 nucleotide sequence: TGTGCCAGCAGTGGTCGACTAGCGGAGACAGATACGCAGTATTTT. Encoded protein: CASSGRLAETDTQYF.

The CDR3 DNA reads TGTGCTAGTGGGGCCAGTTATAATGAAAAACTGTTTTTT. This codes for CASGASYNEKLFF. The chain couples TRBV12-5 to TRBJ1-4, with D uncertain. This CDR3 spans 13 amino acids. V was pared by 6 bases and J by 4 bases, with 9 bases between. Germline V gives CDR1 LGHNT, CDR2 FRNRAP.

The chain links TRBV7-6 to TRBJ2-7; D is undetermined. CDR1 and CDR2 from the germline V gene are SGHVS and FNYEAQ. CDR3 length equals 11 residues. V was trimmed by 11 bases and J by 7 bases, leaving 15 bases between them. CDR3 residues: CARCTRGEQYF. CDR3 in DNA: TGTGCCCGGTGCACCCGCGGAGAGCAGTACTTC.

This chain uses TRBV10-3 with TRBJ2-7; D uncertain. Trimming removed 0 bases from V and 1 base from J, with 10 bases in between. Germline V gene sequence: CDR1 ENHRY, CDR2 SYGVKD. The CDR3 has 15 residues. CDR3 DNA: TGTGCCATCAGTGAGTCGGGTGGCAGGTCCTACGAGCAGTACTTC. Translation: CAISESGGRSYEQYF.

The chain employs TRBV19 and TRBJ2-7; TRBD1 is a possible D gene (6 bases). The length of the CDR3 is 13 residues. CDR1 and CDR2 from the germline V gene are LNHDA and SQIVND (reference sequence). The germline V and J ends were trimmed by 5 bases and 3 bases, with 11 bases remaining between them. In DNA form, the CDR3 reads TGTGCCAGTAGTTCCAGGGGTAACTACGAGCAGTACTTC. It specifies CASSSRGNYEQYF.

The V and J genes are TRBV9 and TRBJ1-2; 9 bases match TRBD1. V gave up 4 bases and J gave up 6 bases; unmatched junction bases: 7. This CDR3 is built from 14 residues. Per the germline V gene, CDR1 is SGDLS and CDR2 is YYNGEE. The CDR3 DNA reads as TGTGCCAGCAGCCTTACAGGGGGCAGTGATGGCTACACCTTC. This codes for CASSLTGGSDGYTF.

The V and J genes are TRBV19 and TRBJ2-6, with D tentatively TRBD2 (6 bases). Trimming took off 6 bases at V and 0 bases at J, with 12 bases between the two ends. The CDR3 is 16 residues long. Germline values: CDR1 LNHDA, CDR2 SQIVND (reference sequence). In nucleotides, the CDR3 is TGTGCCAGTAGCCTCGACGGGAGCTCTGGGGCCAACGTCCTGACTTTC. It encodes CASSLDGSSGANVLTF.

The rearrangement joins TRBV5-1 to TRBJ1-1; D uncertain. Germline V lookup: CDR1 SGHRS, CDR2 YFSETQ. V lost 1 base and J lost 2, with 12 bases in between. The CDR3 runs 15 residues. CDR3 in amino acids: CASSLSFGRNTEAFF. The CDR3 bases are TGCGCCAGCAGCTTGAGTTTTGGGAGAAACACTGAAGCTTTCTTT.

The chain has TRBV27 and TRBJ1-3; 7 positions match TRBD1. This CDR3 is built from 16 residues. Germline CDR1 reads MNHEY; CDR2 reads SMNVEV (reference sequence). V was clipped by 2 bases and J by 4 bases; unmatched bases: 8. The CDR3 sequence: CASSLGFPGQGNTIYF. The DNA of the CDR3 is TGTGCCAGCAGTTTAGGGTTCCCGGGACAGGGAAACACCATATATTTT.

This clone came up once. The chain uses TRBV28 and TRBJ2-7; 9 bases map to TRBD1. Germline V gene lookup returns CDR1 MDHEN and CDR2 SYDVKM. CDR3 length equals 13 residues. J lost 3 bases, V lost 8 bases, and 5 bases had no gene match. The CDR3 coding sequence is TGTGCCAGCCTGGGACAGGGAATCTACGAGCAGTACTTC. It is translated as CASLGQGIYEQYF.